The entry that follows covers one T cell receptor (beta chain) sequence. The CDR3 length is 15 residues. Germline V gene sequence: CDR1 MNHEY, CDR2 SVGAGI. Trimming cost V 6 bases and J 3 bases, with 15 bases left between them. This sample was included in a study of blood T cell repertoires in COVID-19. Across the whole study: The study drew acute and convalescent COVID-19 samples from the United States, Italy and Spain. Nucleic acid was either cDNA or gDNA, and it came from T cells, B-cell-depleted T cells, or PBMCs.

In the original analysis: How many nucleated cells were present was estimated from reference gene primer amplification. Produced via immunoSEQ multiplex PCR; TCRdb's table is partial and in-frame only. V, J and clone size derive from that table, while D and trimming were established from the DNA sequence. The sample includes about 99,000 clones, around 88% seen only once; the top ten take 3.5%. The V call is TRBV6-5, the J call TRBJ1-5; D might be TRBD1 (6 bases). This clonotype originated in a human donor in a cohort sampled during active COVID-19. Sample: peripheral blood. As DNA, the CDR3 is TGTGCCAGCAGCAGGATGGGGGCGTCCAATCAGCCCCAGCATTTT. Protein: CASSRMGASNQPQHF.